This T cell receptor (beta chain) was sequenced in a study of neurological immune-mediated disorders. This clonotype has at least ten counts. As for the cDNA, it was generated by 5'RACE with 10-nucleotide random UMIs. TCRdb processed the 5' RACE reads anew with MiXCR; each CDR3 protein has one entry. The sample consists of 26,000 or so distinct CDR3 sequences, more than 6.5% of them appearing once. V dropped 6 bases and J dropped 4; count of bases not matched to a gene: 16. The CDR3 sequence is 19 residues long. Sequences were obtained from PBMCs. The chain employs TRBV12-3 or TRBV12-4 and TRBJ2-5, with 14 bases matching TRBD2. The clonotype was recovered from a woman aged 45 to 65 in good health. CDR3 in DNA: TGTGCCAGCAGCCGATTCATCCTTGGGACTAGCGGGAGCATAGAGACCCAGTACTTC. It codes for CASSRFILGTSGSIETQYF.